This TCR beta chain was sequenced in a study of T cell responses to AZD1222 COVID-19 vaccine. Profiled with immunoSEQ multiplex PCR; TCRdb holds only in-frame clones, not every one. The sample has 110,000 or so clones; approximately 88% are singletons. This CDR3 has 16 residues. V lost 0 bases and J 5 bases, leaving 13 bases between the germline ends. The germline gives CDR1 LGHNA, CDR2 YNFKEQ. Sequences were derived from peripheral blood, sampled 28 days after the second AZD1222 dose. The sequence came from an adult who received the AZD1222 COVID-19 vaccine. The V and J genes are TRBV4-2 and TRBJ1-4; no clear D gene. CDR3 protein: CASSQEVGRNNEKLFF. In nucleotides, the CDR3 is TGTGCCAGCAGCCAAGAGGTCGGCAGGAACAATGAAAAACTGTTTTTT.